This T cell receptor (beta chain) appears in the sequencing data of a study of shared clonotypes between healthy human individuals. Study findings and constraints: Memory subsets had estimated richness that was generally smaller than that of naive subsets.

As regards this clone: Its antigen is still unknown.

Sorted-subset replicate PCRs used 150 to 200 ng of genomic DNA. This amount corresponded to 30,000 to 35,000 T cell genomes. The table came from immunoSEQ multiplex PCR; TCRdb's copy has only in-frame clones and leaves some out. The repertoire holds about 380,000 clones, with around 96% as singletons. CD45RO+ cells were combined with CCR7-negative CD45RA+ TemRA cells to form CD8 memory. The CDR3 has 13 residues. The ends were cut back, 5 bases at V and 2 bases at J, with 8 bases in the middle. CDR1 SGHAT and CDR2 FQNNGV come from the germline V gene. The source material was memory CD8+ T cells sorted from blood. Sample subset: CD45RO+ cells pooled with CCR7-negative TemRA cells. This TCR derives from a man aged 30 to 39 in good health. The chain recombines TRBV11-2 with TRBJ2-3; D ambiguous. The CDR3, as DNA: TGTGCCAGCAGCGAGTGGGACACAGATACGCAGTATTTT. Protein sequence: CASSEWDTDTQYF.